These T cell receptor beta chains were read from a single sample in a study of cytomegalovirus exposure and HLA in healthy donors. TCRdb's table, derived via immunoSEQ multiplex PCR, lists solely in-frame clones and lacks some. In the table there are 100,000 to 150,000 clones, over 70% of which are singletons. Sequenced material: PBMCs. All receptors derive from a woman in her thirties or forties in good health and CMV-seronegative. Each CDR3 is given with its conserved first and last residue. The order of the fields is D gene, clone size, V gene, J gene, CDR3 protein, CDR3 DNA. The D gene is left open where the match is weak. Where a row states a size, it is once, few, many or the class of an expanded clone; other rows omit it.

TRBD1,NA,TRBV28,TRBJ1-4,CASSPSRQGSWGEKLFF,TGTGCCAGCAGTCCCTCCCGACAGGGCTCTTGGGGGGAAAAACTGTTTTTT
TRBD2,NA,TRBV11-2,TRBJ2-1,CASSLGLAGAYNEQFF,TGTGCCAGCAGCTTAGGACTAGCGGGAGCCTACAATGAGCAGTTCTTC
NA,NA,TRBV19,TRBJ1-1,CASRRQSAAFF,TGTGCCAGTAGACGACAGTCAGCGGCTTTCTTT
TRBD1,NA,TRBV11-2,TRBJ2-3,CASSSLTGARDTQYF,TGTGCCAGCAGCTCCTTGACAGGGGCCAGAGATACGCAGTATTTT
TRBD2,NA,TRBV19,TRBJ2-1,CASSTHPGLAGEQFF,TGTGCCAGTAGTACGCACCCGGGACTAGCGGGTGAGCAGTTCTTC
NA,NA,TRBV28,TRBJ1-4,CASPHRQGGFLEKTNEKLFF,TGTGCCAGCCCCCACCGCCAAGGCGGTTTTTTGGAAAAAACTAATGAAAAACTGTTTTTT
TRBD1,NA,TRBV28,TRBJ2-3,CASLPGQERTDTQYF,TGTGCCAGCCTCCCAGGACAGGAGCGCACAGATACGCAGTATTTT
TRBD2,once,TRBV27,TRBJ2-1,CASSSPGLAGYNEQFF,TGTGCCAGCAGTTCCCCCGGACTAGCGGGATACAATGAGCAGTTCTTC
TRBD1,few,TRBV19,TRBJ1-3,CATIRNRGASGNTIYF,TGTGCCACTATACGAAACAGGGGCGCCTCTGGAAACACCATATATTTT
NA,NA,TRBV29-1,TRBJ1-2,CSVADGGSYGYTF,TGCAGCGTTGCCGACGGCGGCTCCTATGGCTACACCTTC
NA,NA,TRBV10-1,TRBJ2-1,CASSSLRDEQFF,TGCGCCAGCAGTAGTCTCCGGGATGAGCAGTTCTTC
TRBD1,NA,TRBV27,TRBJ2-1,CASKGQDSNEQFF,TGTGCCAGCAAGGGACAGGACTCCAATGAGCAGTTCTTC
NA,NA,TRBV19,TRBJ1-1,CASSVDRLREDFF,TGTGCCAGTAGTGTCGACAGGCTCCGTGAAGATTTCTTT
TRBD1,NA,TRBV6-6,TRBJ2-7,CASRETGAGTYEQYF,TGTGCCAGCAGGGAGACAGGGGCCGGGACCTACGAGCAGTACTTC
TRBD2,few,TRBV6-5,TRBJ2-7,CASSTTSGGSYEQYF,TGTGCCAGCAGTACGACTAGCGGGGGCTCCTACGAGCAGTACTTC
NA,NA,TRBV25-1,TRBJ2-2,CASRQENTGELFF,TGTGCCAGCAGACAGGAGAACACCGGGGAGCTGTTTTTT
TRBD1,few,TRBV13,TRBJ2-7,CASSTQGALEQYF,TGTGCCAGCAGCACACAGGGGGCGCTCGAGCAGTACTTC
NA,NA,TRBV5-1,TRBJ2-1,CASSDNQVTGQFF,TGCGCCAGCAGCGACAACCAGGTTACCGGGCAGTTCTTC
TRBD2,NA,TRBV7-2,TRBJ2-7,CASSLIRSGGLAYEQYF,TGTGCCAGCAGCTTAATTAGGTCGGGGGGGCTGGCCTACGAGCAGTACTTC
NA,NA,TRBV27,TRBJ2-5,CASSLLGLQETQYF,TGTGCCAGCAGTTTATTGGGCCTCCAAGAGACCCAGTACTTC
NA,NA,TRBV9,TRBJ1-6,CASSVQGSNSPLHF,TGTGCCAGCAGCGTACAGGGAAGTAATTCACCCCTCCACTTT
TRBD2,NA,TRBV19,TRBJ2-5,CASSPGTSGSHTQETQYF,TGTGCCAGTAGTCCGGGGACTAGCGGGAGCCACACGCAAGAGACCCAGTACTTC
TRBD1,few,TRBV7-9,TRBJ2-5,CASSLAGTGGETQYF,TGTGCCAGCAGCTTAGCGGGGACAGGAGGGGAGACCCAGTACTTC
NA,few,TRBV9,TRBJ2-3,CASSVEKDSLRTDTQYF,TGTGCCAGCAGCGTAGAGAAGGACAGTCTGAGAACAGATACGCAGTATTTT
NA,NA,TRBV6-5,TRBJ2-3,CASSLTASSTDTQYF,TGTGCCAGCAGCCTGACAGCATCGAGCACAGATACGCAGTATTTT
TRBD1,NA,TRBV13,TRBJ2-7,CASSFPGQGNYEQYF,TGTGCCAGCAGCTTCCCAGGACAGGGCAACTACGAGCAGTACTTC
NA,NA,TRBV4-2,TRBJ2-5,CASSQLRGKYQETQYF,TGTGCCAGCAGCCAACTTCGGGGAAAGTACCAAGAGACCCAGTACTTC
TRBD1,NA,TRBV6-1,TRBJ1-1,CASRHTGEVNTEAFF,TGTGCCAGCAGACACACAGGGGAGGTGAACACTGAAGCTTTCTTT
NA,once,TRBV2,TRBJ2-3,CASSYLVSGTDTQYF,TGTGCCAGCAGTTATCTGGTCTCAGGCACAGATACGCAGTATTTT
TRBD1,once,TRBV6-6,TRBJ1-2,CASREQGVVNYGYTF,TGTGCCAGCAGGGAACAGGGGGTGGTTAACTATGGCTACACCTTC
TRBD1,NA,TRBV29-1,TRBJ1-5,CSVRAGTDYNQPQHF,TGCAGCGTTAGGGCCGGGACAGACTACAATCAGCCCCAGCATTTT
NA,NA,TRBV30,TRBJ1-1,CAWSVRGSTEAFF,TGTGCCTGGAGTGTAAGAGGGAGCACTGAAGCTTTCTTT